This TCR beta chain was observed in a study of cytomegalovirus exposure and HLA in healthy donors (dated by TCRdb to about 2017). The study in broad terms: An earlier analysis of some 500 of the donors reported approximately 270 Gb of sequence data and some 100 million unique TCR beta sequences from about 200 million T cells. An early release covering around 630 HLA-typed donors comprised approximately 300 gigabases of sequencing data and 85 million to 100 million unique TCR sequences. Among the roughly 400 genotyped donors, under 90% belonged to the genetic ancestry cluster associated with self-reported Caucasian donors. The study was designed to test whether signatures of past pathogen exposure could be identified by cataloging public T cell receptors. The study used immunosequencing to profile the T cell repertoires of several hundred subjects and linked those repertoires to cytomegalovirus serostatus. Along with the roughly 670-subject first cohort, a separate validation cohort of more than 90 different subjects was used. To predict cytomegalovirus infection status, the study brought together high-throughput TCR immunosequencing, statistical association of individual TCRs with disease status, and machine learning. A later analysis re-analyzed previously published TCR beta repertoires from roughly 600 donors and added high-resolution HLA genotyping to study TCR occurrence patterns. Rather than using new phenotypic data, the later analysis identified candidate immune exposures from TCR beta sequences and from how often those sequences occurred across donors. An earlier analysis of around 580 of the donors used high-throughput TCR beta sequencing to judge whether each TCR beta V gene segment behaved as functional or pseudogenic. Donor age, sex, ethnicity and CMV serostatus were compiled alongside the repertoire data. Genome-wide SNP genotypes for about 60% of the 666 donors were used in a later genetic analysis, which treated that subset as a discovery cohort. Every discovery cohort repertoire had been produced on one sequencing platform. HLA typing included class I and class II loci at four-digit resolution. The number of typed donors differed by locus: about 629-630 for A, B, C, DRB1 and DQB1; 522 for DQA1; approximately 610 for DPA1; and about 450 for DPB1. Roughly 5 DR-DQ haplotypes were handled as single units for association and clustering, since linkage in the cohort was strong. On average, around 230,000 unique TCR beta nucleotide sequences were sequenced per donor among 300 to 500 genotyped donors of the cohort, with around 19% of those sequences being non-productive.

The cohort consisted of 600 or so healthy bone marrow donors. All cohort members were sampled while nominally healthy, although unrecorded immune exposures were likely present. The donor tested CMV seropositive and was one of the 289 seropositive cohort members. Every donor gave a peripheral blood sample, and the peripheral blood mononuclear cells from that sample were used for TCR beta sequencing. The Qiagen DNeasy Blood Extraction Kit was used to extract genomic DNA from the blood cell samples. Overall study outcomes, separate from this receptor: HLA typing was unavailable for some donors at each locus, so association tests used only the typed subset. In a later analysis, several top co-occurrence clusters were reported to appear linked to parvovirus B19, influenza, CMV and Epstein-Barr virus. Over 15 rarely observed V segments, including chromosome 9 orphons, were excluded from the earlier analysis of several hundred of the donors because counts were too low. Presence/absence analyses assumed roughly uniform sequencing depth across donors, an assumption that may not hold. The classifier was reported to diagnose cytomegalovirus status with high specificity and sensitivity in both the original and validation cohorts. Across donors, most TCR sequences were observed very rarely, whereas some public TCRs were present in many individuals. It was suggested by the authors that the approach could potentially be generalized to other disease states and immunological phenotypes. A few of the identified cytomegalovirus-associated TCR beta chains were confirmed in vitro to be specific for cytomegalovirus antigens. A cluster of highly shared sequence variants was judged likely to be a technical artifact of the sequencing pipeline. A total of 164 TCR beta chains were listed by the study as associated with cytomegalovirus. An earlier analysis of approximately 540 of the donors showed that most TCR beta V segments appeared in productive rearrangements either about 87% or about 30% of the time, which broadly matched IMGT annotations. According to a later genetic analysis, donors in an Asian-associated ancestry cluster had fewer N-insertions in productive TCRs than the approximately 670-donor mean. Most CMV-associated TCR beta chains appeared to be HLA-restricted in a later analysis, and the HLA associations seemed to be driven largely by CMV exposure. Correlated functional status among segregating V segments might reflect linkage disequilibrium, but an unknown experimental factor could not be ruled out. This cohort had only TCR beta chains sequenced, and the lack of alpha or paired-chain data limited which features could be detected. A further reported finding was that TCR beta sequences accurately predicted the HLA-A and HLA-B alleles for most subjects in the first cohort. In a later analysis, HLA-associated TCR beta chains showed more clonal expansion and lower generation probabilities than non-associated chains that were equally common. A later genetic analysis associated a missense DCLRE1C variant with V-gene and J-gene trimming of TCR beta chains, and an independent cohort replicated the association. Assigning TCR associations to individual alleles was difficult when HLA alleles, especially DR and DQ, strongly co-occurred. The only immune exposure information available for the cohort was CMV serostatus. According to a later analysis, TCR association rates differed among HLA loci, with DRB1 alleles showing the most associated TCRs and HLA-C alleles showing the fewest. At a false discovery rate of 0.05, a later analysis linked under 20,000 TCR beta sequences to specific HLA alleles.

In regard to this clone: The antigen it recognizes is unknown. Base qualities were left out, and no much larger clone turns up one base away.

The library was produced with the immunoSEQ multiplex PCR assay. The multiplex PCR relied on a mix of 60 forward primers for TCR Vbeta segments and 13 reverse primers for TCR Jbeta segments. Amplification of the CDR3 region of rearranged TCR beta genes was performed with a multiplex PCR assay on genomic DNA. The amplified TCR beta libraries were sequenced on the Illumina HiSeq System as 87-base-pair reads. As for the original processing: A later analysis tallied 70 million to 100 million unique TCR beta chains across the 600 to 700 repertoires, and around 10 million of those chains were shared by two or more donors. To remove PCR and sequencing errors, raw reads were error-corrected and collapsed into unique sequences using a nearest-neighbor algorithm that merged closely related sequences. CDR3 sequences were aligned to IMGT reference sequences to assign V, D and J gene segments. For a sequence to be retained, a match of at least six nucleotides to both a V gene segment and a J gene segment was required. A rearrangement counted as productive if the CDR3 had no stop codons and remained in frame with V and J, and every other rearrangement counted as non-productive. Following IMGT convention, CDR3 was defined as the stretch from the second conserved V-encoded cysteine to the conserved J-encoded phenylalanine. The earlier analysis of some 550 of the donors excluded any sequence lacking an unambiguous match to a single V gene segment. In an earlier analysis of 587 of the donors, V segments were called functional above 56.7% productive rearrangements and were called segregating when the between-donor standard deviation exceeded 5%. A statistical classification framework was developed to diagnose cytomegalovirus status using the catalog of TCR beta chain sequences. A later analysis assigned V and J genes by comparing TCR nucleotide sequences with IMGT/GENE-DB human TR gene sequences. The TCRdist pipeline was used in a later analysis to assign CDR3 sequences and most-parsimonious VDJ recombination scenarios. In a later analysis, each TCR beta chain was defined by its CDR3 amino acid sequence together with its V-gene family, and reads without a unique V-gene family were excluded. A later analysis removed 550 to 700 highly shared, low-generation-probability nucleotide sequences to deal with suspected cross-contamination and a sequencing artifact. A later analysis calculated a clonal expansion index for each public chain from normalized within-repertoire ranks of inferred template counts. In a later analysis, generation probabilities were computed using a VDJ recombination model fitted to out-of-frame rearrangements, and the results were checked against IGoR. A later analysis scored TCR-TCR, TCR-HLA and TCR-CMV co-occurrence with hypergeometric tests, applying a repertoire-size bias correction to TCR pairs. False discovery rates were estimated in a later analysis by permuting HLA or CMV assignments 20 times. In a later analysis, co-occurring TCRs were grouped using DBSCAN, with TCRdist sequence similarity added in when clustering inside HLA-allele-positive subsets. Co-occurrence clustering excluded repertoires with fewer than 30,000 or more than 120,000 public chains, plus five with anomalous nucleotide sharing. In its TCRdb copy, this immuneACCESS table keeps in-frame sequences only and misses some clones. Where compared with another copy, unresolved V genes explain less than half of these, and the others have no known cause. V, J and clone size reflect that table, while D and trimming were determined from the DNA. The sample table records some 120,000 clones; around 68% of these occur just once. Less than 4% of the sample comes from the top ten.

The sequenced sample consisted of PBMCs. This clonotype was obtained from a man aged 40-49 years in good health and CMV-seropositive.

The DNA is TGTGCCAGCAGCCAAGGAGGGGACAGGCACTATGGCTACACCTTC. The resulting protein is CASSQGGDRHYGYTF. Here the chain combines TRBV4-2 and TRBJ1-2, with 8 bases in between that match TRBD1. V is cut back by 1 base and J by 3 bases, with 4 bases in the junction unmatched. In the germline V gene, CDR1 corresponds to LGHNA and CDR2 to YNFKEQ. The CDR3 measures 15 amino acids from cysteine to phenylalanine. The entry retains the CDR3 DNA only, 45 bases that are in frame from base 1.